This T cell receptor (beta chain) emerged from a study of beta chain features in type 1 diabetes. The overall study: Sorted cell examination encompassed 100,000,000 or so cells across all samples.

TCRB transcripts that were expressed got sequenced, as all of the isolated RNA had been reverse transcribed. Only in-frame clones appear in the TCRdb table, and some are missing; sequencing was by immunoSEQ multiplex PCR. The repertoire holds 40,000 to 60,000 clones, with under 75% as singletons. In its sample, this clone was seen once. The antigen is not known. Study-level findings and limits: TCRB CDR3s from Type 1 diabetes patients were moderately but significantly shorter in all four CD4+ subsets.

This TCR came from a woman aged 25 to 39 with type 1 diabetes. Sequenced: stem cell memory CD4+ T cells from blood.

The CDR3 DNA sequence: TGCAGCGTTGCTAGGAATGCGAACACCGGGGAGCTGTTTTTT. This translates into CSVARNANTGELFF. V and J are TRBV29-1 and TRBJ2-2, with unresolved D. Germline V gene sequence: CDR1 SQVTM, CDR2 ANQGSEA. V lost 4 bases, J lost 0 bases, and 9 bases lay in between. This CDR3 contains 14 residues.